This is a list of T cell receptor beta chains from one sample in a study of blood T cells in healthy people across ages. In TCRdb, the 5' RACE reads were re-called with MiXCR into one record per CDR3 protein. Among roughly 1,000,000 distinct CDR3 sequences listed, approximately 25% were seen once. A further study also used this sample, focusing on T cells of mothers and their children.

The sample was blood. These receptors were obtained from a girl between 2 and 10 years old in good health. CDR3s include the opening cysteine and the closing phenylalanine or tryptophan. Fields, in order: D gene, clone size, J gene, V gene, CDR3 DNA, CDR3 protein. A D gene is named only where the DNA matches it firmly. Size is stated for part of the rows, as once, few or many counts, or as a class when the clone is expanded.

d_call: -
clone_size: few
j_call: TRBJ1-5
v_call: TRBV20-1
cdr3_nt: TGCAGTGCTAGCCTCTGGACTTTTTATAGCAATCAGCCCCAGCATTTT
cdr3_aa: CSASLWTFYSNQPQHF

d_call: -
clone_size: -
j_call: TRBJ1-2
v_call: TRBV4-1
cdr3_nt: TGCGCCAGCAGCCAAGAAGCAGGGGATTCCCTTTATGGCTACACCTTC
cdr3_aa: CASSQEAGDSLYGYTF

d_call: -
clone_size: few
j_call: TRBJ2-1
v_call: TRBV7-2
cdr3_nt: TGTGCCAGCAGCCAACGCTACAATGAGCAGTCCTTC
cdr3_aa: CASSQRYNEQSF

d_call: -
clone_size: -
j_call: TRBJ2-7
v_call: TRBV29-1
cdr3_nt: TGCAGCGTGGGGGCAGGCCCAGGGTCTCTCTCCTACGAGCAGTACTTC
cdr3_aa: CSVGAGPGSLSYEQYF

d_call: TRBD2
clone_size: -
j_call: TRBJ2-5
v_call: TRBV7-8
cdr3_nt: TGTGCCAGCAGCTCCAAGAGATCGCGGGGGGAGACCCAGTACTTC
cdr3_aa: CASSSKRSRGETQYF

d_call: -
clone_size: few
j_call: TRBJ2-1
v_call: TRBV7-2
cdr3_nt: TGTGCCAGCAGCTTAGGGAGGGGGCTTGGAAACAATGAGCAGTTCTTC
cdr3_aa: CASSLGRGLGNNEQFF

d_call: TRBD1
clone_size: -
j_call: TRBJ1-2
v_call: TRBV7-2
cdr3_nt: TGTGCCAGCACCTCGGACAGGCTCTATGGCTACACCTTC
cdr3_aa: CASTSDRLYGYTF

d_call: TRBD1
clone_size: -
j_call: TRBJ2-7
v_call: TRBV27
cdr3_nt: TGTGCCAGCAGTTTATCGGGACAGGGTAACTACGAGCAGTACTTC
cdr3_aa: CASSLSGQGNYEQYF

d_call: TRBD2
clone_size: many
j_call: TRBJ2-1
v_call: TRBV14
cdr3_nt: TGTGCCAGCAGCCAAGGATGGGGACTAGCTAACAATGAGCAGTTCTTC
cdr3_aa: CASSQGWGLANNEQFF

d_call: TRBD1
clone_size: -
j_call: TRBJ1-6
v_call: TRBV5-1
cdr3_nt: TGCGCCAGCAGCCCAGGGGGAAAGTCACCCCTCCACTTT
cdr3_aa: CASSPGGKSPLHF

d_call: -
clone_size: -
j_call: TRBJ2-1
v_call: TRBV14
cdr3_nt: TGTGCCAGCAGCCAAGATCTCGCCACCTACAATGAGCAGTTCTTC
cdr3_aa: CASSQDLATYNEQFF

d_call: TRBD1
clone_size: -
j_call: TRBJ1-1
v_call: TRBV6-6
cdr3_nt: TGTGCCAGCAGTTACGGGACAGAAACTGAAGCTTTCTTT
cdr3_aa: CASSYGTETEAFF

d_call: -
clone_size: few
j_call: TRBJ2-2
v_call: TRBV3-1
cdr3_nt: TGTGCCAGCAGCGATCTAGCATCCGGGATCGGGGAGCTGTTTTTT
cdr3_aa: CASSDLASGIGELFF

d_call: -
clone_size: -
j_call: TRBJ1-4
v_call: TRBV7-9
cdr3_nt: TGTGCCAGCAGCTCTACAAGGGGAGTGGCTAATGAAAAACTGTTTTTT
cdr3_aa: CASSSTRGVANEKLFF

d_call: -
clone_size: -
j_call: TRBJ2-3
v_call: TRBV7-8
cdr3_nt: TGTGCCAGCAGCTTATCCCGGAGTCTGACAGATACGCAGTATTTT
cdr3_aa: CASSLSRSLTDTQYF

d_call: TRBD1
clone_size: -
j_call: TRBJ1-2
v_call: TRBV6-6
cdr3_nt: TGTGCCAGCACCACGGGACAGGGGGCTTTGGGCTACACCTTC
cdr3_aa: CASTTGQGALGYTF

d_call: -
clone_size: few
j_call: TRBJ1-5
v_call: TRBV4-3
cdr3_nt: TGCGCCAGCAGCCAAGATCCGCCTCAGCCCCAGCATTTT
cdr3_aa: CASSQDPPQPQHF

d_call: TRBD2
clone_size: -
j_call: TRBJ2-7
v_call: TRBV20-1
cdr3_nt: TGCAGTGCTAGGACTAGCGGACCTACCCAGCAGTACTTC
cdr3_aa: CSARTSGPTQQYF

d_call: -
clone_size: -
j_call: TRBJ1-2
v_call: TRBV6-2/TRBV6-3
cdr3_nt: TGTGCCAGCAGTTACGGGGGGTCCGATGGCTACACCTTC
cdr3_aa: CASSYGGSDGYTF

d_call: -
clone_size: -
j_call: TRBJ1-4
v_call: TRBV27
cdr3_nt: TGTGCCAGCAGTCGAAGTCTCCGGGTTGCCAATGAAAAACTGTTTTTT
cdr3_aa: CASSRSLRVANEKLFF

d_call: -
clone_size: few
j_call: TRBJ1-2
v_call: TRBV6-5
cdr3_nt: TGTGCCAGCAGTTACCTGAAGGCGGATGGCTACACCTTC
cdr3_aa: CASSYLKADGYTF

d_call: -
clone_size: -
j_call: TRBJ1-1
v_call: TRBV29-1
cdr3_nt: TGCAGCGTTGGAGGCCCTGAAGCTTTCTTT
cdr3_aa: CSVGGPEAFF

d_call: TRBD1
clone_size: -
j_call: TRBJ1-1
v_call: TRBV6-2/TRBV6-3
cdr3_nt: TGTGCCAGCCAGGGGGCCTCATCTTTCTTT
cdr3_aa: CASQGASSFF

d_call: TRBD2
clone_size: few
j_call: TRBJ2-1
v_call: TRBV5-1
cdr3_nt: TGCGCCAGCAGCACGGGACTAGCGGGAGACTACAATGAGCAGTTCTTC
cdr3_aa: CASSTGLAGDYNEQFF

d_call: -
clone_size: few
j_call: TRBJ1-5
v_call: TRBV19
cdr3_nt: TGTGCCAGTAGTCTGAAGGACAACAGTCAGCCCCAGCATTTT
cdr3_aa: CASSLKDNSQPQHF

d_call: TRBD2
clone_size: few
j_call: TRBJ2-7
v_call: TRBV7-2
cdr3_nt: TGTGCCAGCAGCTTAGGAGACGGGGGGGCATCCTACGAGCAGTACTTC
cdr3_aa: CASSLGDGGASYEQYF

d_call: -
clone_size: many
j_call: TRBJ2-1
v_call: TRBV18
cdr3_nt: TGTGCCAGCTCACCAGAAGGCTCCTCCGATGAGCAGTTCTTC
cdr3_aa: CASSPEGSSDEQFF

d_call: -
clone_size: -
j_call: TRBJ1-2
v_call: TRBV20-1
cdr3_nt: TGCAGTACTGCGGGAGATGGCTACACCTTC
cdr3_aa: CSTAGDGYTF

d_call: -
clone_size: -
j_call: TRBJ2-7
v_call: TRBV20-1
cdr3_nt: TGCAGTGCTTTCAGCGAAAGGACCTACGAGCAGTACTTC
cdr3_aa: CSAFSERTYEQYF

d_call: TRBD2
clone_size: -
j_call: TRBJ2-5
v_call: TRBV19
cdr3_nt: TGTGCCAGTAGTATACAGAGCGGGGGGGAAGAGACCCAGTACTTC
cdr3_aa: CASSIQSGGEETQYF

d_call: -
clone_size: -
j_call: TRBJ2-3
v_call: TRBV4-2
cdr3_nt: TGTGCCAGCAGCCAATCGGGGCAGTTGGCAGATACGCAGTATTTT
cdr3_aa: CASSQSGQLADTQYF

d_call: -
clone_size: -
j_call: TRBJ2-7
v_call: TRBV3-1
cdr3_nt: TGTGCCAGCAGCCCAGCGAGACGAACCTACGAGCAGTACTTC
cdr3_aa: CASSPARRTYEQYF

d_call: -
clone_size: few
j_call: TRBJ1-2
v_call: TRBV20-1
cdr3_nt: TGCAGTGCTAACCTAAGGGACGGCTACACCTTC
cdr3_aa: CSANLRDGYTF

d_call: TRBD2
clone_size: -
j_call: TRBJ2-7
v_call: TRBV5-1
cdr3_nt: TGCGCCAGCAGAAAATTGACTAGCGGGAGTTACGAGCAGTACTTC
cdr3_aa: CASRKLTSGSYEQYF

d_call: -
clone_size: -
j_call: TRBJ2-5
v_call: TRBV28
cdr3_nt: TGTGCCAGCAGTTTAAGGCGGGCCTACCAAGAGACCCAGTACTTC
cdr3_aa: CASSLRRAYQETQYF

d_call: -
clone_size: -
j_call: TRBJ2-1
v_call: TRBV12-3/TRBV12-4
cdr3_nt: TGTGCCACAGGGATTCGCAATGAGCAGTTCTTC
cdr3_aa: CATGIRNEQFF

d_call: -
clone_size: few
j_call: TRBJ1-2
v_call: TRBV7-9
cdr3_nt: TGTGCCAGCAGCCCGATCACAGGCGGTGGCTACACCTTC
cdr3_aa: CASSPITGGGYTF

d_call: -
clone_size: -
j_call: TRBJ2-3
v_call: TRBV7-2
cdr3_nt: TGTGCCAGCAGCCCCCTCTCAGACACTCATACGCAGTATTTT
cdr3_aa: CASSPLSDTHTQYF

d_call: -
clone_size: few
j_call: TRBJ1-1
v_call: TRBV29-1
cdr3_nt: TGCAGCGTGTACGGATCCACTGAAGCTTTCTTT
cdr3_aa: CSVYGSTEAFF

d_call: -
clone_size: few
j_call: TRBJ2-7
v_call: TRBV24-1
cdr3_nt: TGTGCCACCAGTGATCCAAGTGACCTCAGGGGACCCTACGAGCAGTACTTC
cdr3_aa: CATSDPSDLRGPYEQYF

d_call: TRBD1
clone_size: -
j_call: TRBJ2-7
v_call: TRBV5-1
cdr3_nt: TGCGCCAGCAGCCAAGGGACAGGCGATCTCGACGAGCAGTACTTC
cdr3_aa: CASSQGTGDLDEQYF